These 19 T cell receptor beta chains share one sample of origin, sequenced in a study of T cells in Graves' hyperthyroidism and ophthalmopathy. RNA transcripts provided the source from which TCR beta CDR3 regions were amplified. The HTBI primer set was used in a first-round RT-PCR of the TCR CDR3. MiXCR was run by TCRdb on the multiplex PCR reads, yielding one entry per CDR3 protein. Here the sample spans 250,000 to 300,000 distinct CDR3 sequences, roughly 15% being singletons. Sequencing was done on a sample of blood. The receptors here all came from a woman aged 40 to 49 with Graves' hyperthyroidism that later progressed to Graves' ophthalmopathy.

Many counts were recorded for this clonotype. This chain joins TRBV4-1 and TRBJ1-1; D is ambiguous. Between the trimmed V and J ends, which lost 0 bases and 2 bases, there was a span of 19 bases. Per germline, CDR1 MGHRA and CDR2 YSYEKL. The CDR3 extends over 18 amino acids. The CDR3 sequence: CASSQEAYSPKVNTEAFF. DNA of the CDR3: TGCGCCAGCAGCCAAGAAGCGTACAGCCCAAAGGTCAACACTGAAGCTTTCTTT.

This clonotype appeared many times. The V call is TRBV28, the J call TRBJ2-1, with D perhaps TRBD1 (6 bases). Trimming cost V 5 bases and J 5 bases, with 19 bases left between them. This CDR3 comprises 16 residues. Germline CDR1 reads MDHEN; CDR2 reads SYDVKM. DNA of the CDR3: TGTGCCAGCAGTCCCCTTCCATACGACAGGAACAATGAGCAGTTCTTC. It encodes CASSPLPYDRNNEQFF.

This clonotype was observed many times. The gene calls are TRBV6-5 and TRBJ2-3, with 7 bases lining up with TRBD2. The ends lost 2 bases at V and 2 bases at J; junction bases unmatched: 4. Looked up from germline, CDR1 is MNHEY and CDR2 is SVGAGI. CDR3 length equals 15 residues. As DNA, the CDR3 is TGTGCCAGCAGTTACCGAGCGGGATTCACAGATACGCAGTATTTT. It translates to CASSYRAGFTDTQYF.

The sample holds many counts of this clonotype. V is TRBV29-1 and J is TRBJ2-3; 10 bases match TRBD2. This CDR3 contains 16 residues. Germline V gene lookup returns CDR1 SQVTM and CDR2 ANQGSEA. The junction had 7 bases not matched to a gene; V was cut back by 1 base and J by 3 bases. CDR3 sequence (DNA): TGCAGCGTTGAAGGGACTAGCGGACTACCGACAGATACGCAGTATTTT. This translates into CSVEGTSGLPTDTQYF.

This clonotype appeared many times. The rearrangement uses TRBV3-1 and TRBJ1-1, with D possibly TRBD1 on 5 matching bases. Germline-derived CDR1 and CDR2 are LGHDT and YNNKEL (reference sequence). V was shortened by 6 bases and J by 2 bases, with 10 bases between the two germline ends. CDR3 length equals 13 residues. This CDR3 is CASRQTVNTEAFF. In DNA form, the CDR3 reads TGTGCCAGCAGGCAGACAGTCAACACTGAAGCTTTCTTT. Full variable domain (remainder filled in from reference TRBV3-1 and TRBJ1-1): DTAVSQTPKYLVTQMGNDKSIKCEQNLGHDTMYWYKQDSKKFLKIMFSYNNKELIINETVPNRFSPKSPDKAHLNLHINSLELGDSAVYFCASRQTVNTEAFFGQGTRLTVV.

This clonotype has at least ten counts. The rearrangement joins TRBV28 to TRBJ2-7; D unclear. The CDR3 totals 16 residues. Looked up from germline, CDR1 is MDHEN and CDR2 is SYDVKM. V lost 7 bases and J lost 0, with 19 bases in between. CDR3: CASTPSKGVSSYEQYF. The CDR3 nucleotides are TGTGCCAGCACCCCATCAAAGGGCGTCAGCTCCTACGAGCAGTACTTC.

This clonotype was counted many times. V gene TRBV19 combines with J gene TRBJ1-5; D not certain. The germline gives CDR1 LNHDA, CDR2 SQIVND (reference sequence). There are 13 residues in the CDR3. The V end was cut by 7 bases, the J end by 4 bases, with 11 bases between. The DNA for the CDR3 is TGTGCCAGTATAGGGCCCGTTAATCAGCCCCAGCATTTT. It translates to CASIGPVNQPQHF.

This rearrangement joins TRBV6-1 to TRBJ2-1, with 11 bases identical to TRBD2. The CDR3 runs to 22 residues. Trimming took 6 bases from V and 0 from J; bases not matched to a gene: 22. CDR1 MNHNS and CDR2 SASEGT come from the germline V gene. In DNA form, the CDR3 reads TGTGCCAGCAGGCCGTGGACTCCCGAAAGACTAGCGGGACTCATCTCCTACAATGAGCAGTTCTTC. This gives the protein CASRPWTPERLAGLISYNEQFF.

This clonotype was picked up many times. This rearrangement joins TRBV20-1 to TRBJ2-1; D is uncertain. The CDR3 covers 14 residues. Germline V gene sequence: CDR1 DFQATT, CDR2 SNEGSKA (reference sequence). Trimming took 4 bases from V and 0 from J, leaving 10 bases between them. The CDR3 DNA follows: TGCAGTGCTAAGCAACCGAGCTCCTACAATGAGCAGTTCTTC. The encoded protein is CSAKQPSSYNEQFF.

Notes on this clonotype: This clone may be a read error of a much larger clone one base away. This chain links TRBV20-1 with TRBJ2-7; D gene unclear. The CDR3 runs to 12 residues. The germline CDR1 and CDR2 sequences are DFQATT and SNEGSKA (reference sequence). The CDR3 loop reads CSARDSKGERYF. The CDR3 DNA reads TGCAGTGCTAGAGACAGTAAGGGCGAGCGGTACTTC.

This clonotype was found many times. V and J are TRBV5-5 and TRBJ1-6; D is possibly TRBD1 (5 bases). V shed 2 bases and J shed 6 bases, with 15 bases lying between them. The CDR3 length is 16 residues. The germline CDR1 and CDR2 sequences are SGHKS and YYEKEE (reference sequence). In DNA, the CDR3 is TGTGCCAGCAGCTTCAGGTACCCTGGGACTAATTCACCCCTCCACTTT. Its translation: CASSFRYPGTNSPLHF.

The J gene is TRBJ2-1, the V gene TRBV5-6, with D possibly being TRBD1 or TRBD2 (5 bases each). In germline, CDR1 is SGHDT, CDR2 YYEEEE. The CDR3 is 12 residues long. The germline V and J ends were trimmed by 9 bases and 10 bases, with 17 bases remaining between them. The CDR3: CAIPARDQEQFF. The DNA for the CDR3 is TGTGCCATACCGGCCCGGGACCAAGAGCAGTTCTTC.

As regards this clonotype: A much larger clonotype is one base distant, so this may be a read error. Here the CDR3 reads CVSSSQGQGNTEAFF. The CDR3 coding sequence is TGTGTCAGCAGTTCCCAAGGACAGGGGAACACTGAAGCTTTCTTT. The genes are TRBV2 and TRBJ1-1; 8 nucleotides match TRBD1. This CDR3 contains 15 residues. CDR1 is SNHLY and CDR2 is FYNNEI in the germline V gene.

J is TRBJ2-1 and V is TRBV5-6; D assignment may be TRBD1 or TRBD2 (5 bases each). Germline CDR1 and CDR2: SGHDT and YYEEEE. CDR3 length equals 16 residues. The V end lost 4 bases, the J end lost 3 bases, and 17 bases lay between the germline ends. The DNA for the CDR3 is TGTGCCAGCAGCCCGCCGGGACCCCATATCTACAATGAGCAGTTCTTC. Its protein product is CASSPPGPHIYNEQFF.

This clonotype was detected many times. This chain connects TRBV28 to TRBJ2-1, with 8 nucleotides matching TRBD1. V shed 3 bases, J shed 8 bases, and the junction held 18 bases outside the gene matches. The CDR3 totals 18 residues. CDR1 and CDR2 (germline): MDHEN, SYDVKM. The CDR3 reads CASSFHRDRGTSAYEQFF. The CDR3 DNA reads TGTGCCAGCAGTTTTCATCGAGACAGGGGTACTAGTGCTTATGAGCAGTTCTTC.

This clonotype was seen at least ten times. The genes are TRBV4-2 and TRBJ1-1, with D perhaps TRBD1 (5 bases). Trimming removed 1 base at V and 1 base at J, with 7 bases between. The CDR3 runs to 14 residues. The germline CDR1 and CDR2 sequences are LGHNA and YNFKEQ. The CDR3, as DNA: TGTGCCAGCAGCCAAGCAAGGGGGAACACTGAAGCTTTCTTT. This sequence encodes CASSQARGNTEAFF.

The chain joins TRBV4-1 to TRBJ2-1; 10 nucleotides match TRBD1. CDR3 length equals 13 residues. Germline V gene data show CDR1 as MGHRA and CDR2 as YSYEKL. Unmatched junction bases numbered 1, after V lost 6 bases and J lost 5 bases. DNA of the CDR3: TGCGCCAGCAGGGACAGGGGGAACAATGAGCAGTTCTTC. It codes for CASRDRGNNEQFF.

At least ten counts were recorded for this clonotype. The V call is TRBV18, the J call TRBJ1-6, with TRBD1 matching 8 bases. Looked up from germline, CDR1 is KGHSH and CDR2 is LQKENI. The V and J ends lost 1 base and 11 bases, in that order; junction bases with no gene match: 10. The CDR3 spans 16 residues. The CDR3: CASSPQNDRGVTPLHF. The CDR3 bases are TGTGCCAGCTCACCACAGAATGACAGGGGAGTTACACCCCTCCACTTT. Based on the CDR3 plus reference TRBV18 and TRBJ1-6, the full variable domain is NAGVMQNPRHLVRRRGQEARLRCSPMKGHSHVYWYRQLPEEGLKFMVYLQKENIIDESGMPKERFSAEFPKEGPSILRIQQVVRGDSAAYFCASSPQNDRGVTPLHFGNGTRLTVT.

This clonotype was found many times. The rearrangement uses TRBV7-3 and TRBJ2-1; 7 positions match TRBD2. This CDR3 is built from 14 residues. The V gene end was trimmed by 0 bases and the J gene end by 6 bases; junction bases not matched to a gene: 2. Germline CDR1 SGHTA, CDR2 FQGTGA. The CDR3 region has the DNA TGTGCCAGCAGCTTAACGAGGACTAGCAATGAGCAGTTCTTC. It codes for CASSLTRTSNEQFF.